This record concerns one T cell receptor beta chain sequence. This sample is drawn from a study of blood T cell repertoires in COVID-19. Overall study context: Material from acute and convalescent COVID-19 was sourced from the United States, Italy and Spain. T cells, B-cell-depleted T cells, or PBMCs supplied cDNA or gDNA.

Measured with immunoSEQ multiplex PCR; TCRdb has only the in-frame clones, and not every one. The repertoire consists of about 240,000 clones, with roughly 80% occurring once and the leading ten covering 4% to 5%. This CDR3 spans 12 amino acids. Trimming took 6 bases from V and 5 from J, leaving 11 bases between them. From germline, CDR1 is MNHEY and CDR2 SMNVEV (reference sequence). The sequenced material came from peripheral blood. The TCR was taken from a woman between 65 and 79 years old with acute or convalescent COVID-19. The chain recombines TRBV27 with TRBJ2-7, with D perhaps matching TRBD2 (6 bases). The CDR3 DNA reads TGTGCCAGCAGATCTACGGGGGACGAGCAGTACTTC. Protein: CASRSTGDEQYF.